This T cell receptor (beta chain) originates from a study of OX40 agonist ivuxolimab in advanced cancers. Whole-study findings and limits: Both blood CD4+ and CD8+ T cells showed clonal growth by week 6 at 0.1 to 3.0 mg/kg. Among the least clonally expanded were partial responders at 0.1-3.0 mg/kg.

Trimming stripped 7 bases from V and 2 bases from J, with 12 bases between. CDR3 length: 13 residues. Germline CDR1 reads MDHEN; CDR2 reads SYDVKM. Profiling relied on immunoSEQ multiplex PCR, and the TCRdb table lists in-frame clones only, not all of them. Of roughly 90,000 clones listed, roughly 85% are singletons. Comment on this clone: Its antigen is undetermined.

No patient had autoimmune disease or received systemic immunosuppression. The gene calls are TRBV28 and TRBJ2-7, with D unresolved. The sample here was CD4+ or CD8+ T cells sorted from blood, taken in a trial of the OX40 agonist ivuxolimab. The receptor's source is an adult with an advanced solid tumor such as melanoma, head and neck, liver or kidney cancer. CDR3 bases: TGTGCCAGCAACGGAGCTCAGACCTACGAGCAGTACTTC. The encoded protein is CASNGAQTYEQYF.